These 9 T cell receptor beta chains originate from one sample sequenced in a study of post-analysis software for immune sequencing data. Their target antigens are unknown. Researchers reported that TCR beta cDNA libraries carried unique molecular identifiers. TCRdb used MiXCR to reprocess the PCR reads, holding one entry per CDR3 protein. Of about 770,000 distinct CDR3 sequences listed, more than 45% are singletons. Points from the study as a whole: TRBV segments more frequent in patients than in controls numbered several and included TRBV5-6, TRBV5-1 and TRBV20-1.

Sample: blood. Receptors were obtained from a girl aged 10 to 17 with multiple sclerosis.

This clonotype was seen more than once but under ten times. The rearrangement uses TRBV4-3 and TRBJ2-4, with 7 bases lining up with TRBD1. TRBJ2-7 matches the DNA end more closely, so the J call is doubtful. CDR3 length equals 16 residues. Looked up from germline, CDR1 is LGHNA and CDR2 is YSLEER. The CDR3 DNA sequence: TGCGCCAGCAGCCAAGACGAAAGAAGGACAGGAGGCGAGCAGTACTTC. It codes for CASSQDERRTGGEQYF.

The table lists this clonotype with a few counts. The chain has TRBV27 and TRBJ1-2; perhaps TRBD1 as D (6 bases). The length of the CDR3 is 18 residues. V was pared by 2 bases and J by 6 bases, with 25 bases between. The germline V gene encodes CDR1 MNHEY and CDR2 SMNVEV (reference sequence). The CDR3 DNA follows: TGTGCCAGCAGTTTAAGGTCCGGAGGGGACGGCAGGACAGATGGCTACACCTTC. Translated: CASSLRSGGDGRTDGYTF.

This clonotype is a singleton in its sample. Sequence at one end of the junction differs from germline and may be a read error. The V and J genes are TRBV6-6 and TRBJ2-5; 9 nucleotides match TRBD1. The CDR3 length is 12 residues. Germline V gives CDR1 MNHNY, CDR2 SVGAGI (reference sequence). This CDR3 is CASSDRGETPYF. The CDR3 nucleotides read TGTGCCAGCAGTGACAGGGGGGAGACCCCGTACTTC.

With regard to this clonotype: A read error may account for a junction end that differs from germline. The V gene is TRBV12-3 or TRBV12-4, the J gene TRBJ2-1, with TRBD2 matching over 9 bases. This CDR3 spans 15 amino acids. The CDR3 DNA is TGTGCCAGCGGTTTAGCGGTAGCGGGGGCCAATGAGCAGTTCTTC. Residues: CASGLAVAGANEQFF.

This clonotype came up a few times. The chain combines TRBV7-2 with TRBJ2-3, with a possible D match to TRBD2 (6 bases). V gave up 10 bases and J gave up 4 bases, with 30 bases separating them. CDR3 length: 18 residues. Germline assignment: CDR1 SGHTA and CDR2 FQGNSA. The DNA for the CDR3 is TGTGCCACCGTCCGGGACTCAACCATTGGGGGATACCCAGATACGCAGTATTTT. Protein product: CATVRDSTIGGYPDTQYF.

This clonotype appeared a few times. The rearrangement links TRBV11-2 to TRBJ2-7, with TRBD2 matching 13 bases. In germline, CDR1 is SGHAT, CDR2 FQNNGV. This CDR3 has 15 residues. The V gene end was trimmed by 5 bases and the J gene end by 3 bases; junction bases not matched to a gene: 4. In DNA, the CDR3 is TGTGCCAGCAGCAGGACTAGCGGGGGAGACTACGAGCAGTACTTC. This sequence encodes CASSRTSGGDYEQYF. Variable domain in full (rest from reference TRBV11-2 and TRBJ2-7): EAGVAQSPRYKIIEKRQSVAFWCNPISGHATLYWYQQILGQGPKLLIQFQNNGVVDDSQLPKDRFSAERLKGVDSTLKIQPAKLEDSAVYLCASSRTSGGDYEQYFGPGTRLTVT.

The CDR3 here is CASSIRDRDNEQYF. The CDR3, as DNA: TGTGCCAGCAGCATCCGGGACAGAGACAATGAGCAGTACTTC. The V call is TRBV7-9, the J call TRBJ2-7; 7 bases are a match to TRBD1. The V gene end was trimmed by 5 bases and the J gene end by 7 bases; junction bases not matched to a gene: 11. CDR1 SEHNR and CDR2 FQNEAQ come from the germline V gene (reference sequence). This CDR3 comprises 14 residues.

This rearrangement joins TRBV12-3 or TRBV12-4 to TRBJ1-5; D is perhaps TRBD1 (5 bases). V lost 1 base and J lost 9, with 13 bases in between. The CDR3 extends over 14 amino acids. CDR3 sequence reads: CASSLVKGGGPQHF. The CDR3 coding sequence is TGTGCCAGCAGTTTAGTGAAGGGCGGGGGGCCCCAGCATTTT.

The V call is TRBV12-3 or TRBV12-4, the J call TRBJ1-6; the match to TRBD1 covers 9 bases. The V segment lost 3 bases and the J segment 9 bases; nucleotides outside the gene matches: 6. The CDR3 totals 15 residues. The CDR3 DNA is TGTGCCAGCAGTTTGACAGGGGGAGCGATTTCACCCCTCCACTTT. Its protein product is CASSLTGGAISPLHF.